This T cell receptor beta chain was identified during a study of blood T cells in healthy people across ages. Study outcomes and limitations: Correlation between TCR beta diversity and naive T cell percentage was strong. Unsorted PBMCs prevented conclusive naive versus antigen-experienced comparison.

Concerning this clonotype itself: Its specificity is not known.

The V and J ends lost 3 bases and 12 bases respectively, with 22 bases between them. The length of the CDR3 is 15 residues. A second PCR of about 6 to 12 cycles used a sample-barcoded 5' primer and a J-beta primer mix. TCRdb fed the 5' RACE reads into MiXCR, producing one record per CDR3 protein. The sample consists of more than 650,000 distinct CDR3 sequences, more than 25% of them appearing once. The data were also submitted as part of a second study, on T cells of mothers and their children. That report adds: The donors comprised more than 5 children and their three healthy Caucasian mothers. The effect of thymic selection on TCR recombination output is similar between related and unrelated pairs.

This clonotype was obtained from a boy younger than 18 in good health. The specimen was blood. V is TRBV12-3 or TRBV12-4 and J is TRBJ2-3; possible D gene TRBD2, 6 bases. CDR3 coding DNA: TGTGCCAGCAGTTTGGGGCGGGGTCCTTTAACCGGTCAGTATTTT. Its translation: CASSLGRGPLTGQYF.